Each of the 2 T cell receptor beta chains below was sequenced from the same sample in a study of cytomegalovirus exposure and HLA in healthy donors. 60 Vbeta and 13 Jbeta primers were used in PCR. Measured with immunoSEQ multiplex PCR; TCRdb has only the in-frame clones, and not every one. The data show 100,000 to 130,000 clones, more than 65% seen once. Sequencing input: PBMCs. The receptors were sampled from a man aged 30 to 39 in good health and CMV-seronegative.

This clone was counted only a few times. The chain employs TRBV7-2 and TRBJ1-5; 7 nucleotides line up with TRBD1. With 5 bases clipped from V and 6 bases from J, the junction kept 7 bases outside the gene matches. This CDR3 is 14 amino acids long. Germline loops: CDR1 SGHTA, CDR2 FQGNSA. CDR3 nucleotides: TGTGCCAGCAGCACCCGACAGGGAGGTCAGCCCCAGCATTTT. It specifies CASSTRQGGQPQHF. Supplemented by reference TRBV7-2 and TRBJ1-5, the full variable domain reads GAGVSQSPSNKVTEKGKDVELRCDPISGHTALYWYRQSLGQGLEFLIYFQGNSAPDKSGLPSDRFSAERTGGSVSTLTIQRTQQEDSAVYLCASSTRQGGQPQHFGDGTRLSIL.

The V call is TRBV29-1, the J call TRBJ2-1, with D possibly being TRBD2 (6 bases). The CDR3 has 13 residues. The ends were cut back, 3 bases at V and 7 bases at J, with 13 bases in the middle. Germline-derived CDR1 and CDR2 are SQVTM and ANQGSEA. This chain's CDR3 is CSVDRPGGNEQFF. As DNA, the CDR3 is TGCAGCGTTGACAGACCAGGAGGGAATGAGCAGTTCTTC.